A single sample gave rise to the 21 T cell receptor beta chains below, sequenced in a study of control samples from healthy donors and cancer patients. TCRdb's copy holds only in-frame clones and misses some; the assay was immunoSEQ multiplex PCR. This sample has fewer than 200,000 clones; roughly 95% occur once, and the top ten carry about 4%. The source material was blood. These receptors were obtained from a woman aged 55-69 years in good health.

The chain recombines TRBV10-3 with TRBJ2-2; maybe TRBD1 (6 bases). V shed 6 bases and J shed 2 bases, with 13 bases lying between them. The CDR3 runs 15 residues. The V gene's germline CDR1 is ENHRY and CDR2 SYGVKD. The CDR3 DNA sequence: TGTGCCATCAGCGTCCGGGACACAAACACCGGGGAGCTGTTTTTT. Residues: CAISVRDTNTGELFF.

This clone was counted a single time. The chain joins TRBV9 to TRBJ1-6, with D tentatively TRBD1 (5 bases). Trimming stripped 5 bases from V and 6 bases from J, with 15 bases between. The CDR3 is 15 amino acids. Germline V gene data show CDR1 as SGDLS and CDR2 as YYNGEE. DNA of the CDR3: TGTGCCAGCAGTGTCGGGCTCGGGGCTAATTCACCCCTCCACTTT. Translated: CASSVGLGANSPLHF.

This chain links TRBV6-1 with TRBJ1-5; D unclear. V was pared by 2 bases and J by 3 bases, with 11 bases between. The CDR3 spans 15 residues. Germline CDR1 reads MNHNS; CDR2 reads SASEGT. In DNA, the CDR3 is TGTGCCAGCAGTGAAATGTGGGGAAACAATCAGCCCCAGCATTTT. It is translated as CASSEMWGNNQPQHF.

The rearrangement joins TRBV25-1 to TRBJ2-3; 7 bases agree with TRBD2. Germline V lookup: CDR1 MGHDK, CDR2 SYGVNS. Losses at the gene ends were 1 base for V and 0 bases for J; bases not matched to a gene: 10. This CDR3 spans 18 amino acids. In DNA form, the CDR3 reads TGTGCCAGCAGTGAATCCACCGGGAGGACAAGTAGCACAGATACGCAGTATTTT. This translates into CASSESTGRTSSTDTQYF.

The J gene is TRBJ1-5, the V gene TRBV15; D is undetermined. Germline CDR1 and CDR2: LNHNV and YYDKDF (reference sequence). V lost 1 base and J lost 5, with 12 bases in between. This CDR3 contains 15 residues. The CDR3 DNA is TGTGCCACCAGCAGAGGAAGTGGCAGAGATCAGCCCCAGCATTTT. Its protein is CATSRGSGRDQPQHF.

This chain joins TRBV6-2 or TRBV6-3 and TRBJ2-3, with unresolved D. The CDR3 runs to 11 residues. V shed 4 bases and J shed 4 bases, with 3 bases lying between them. Germline-derived CDR1 and CDR2 are MNHEY and SVGEGT. The CDR3 spells CASSFPDTQYF. In DNA form, the CDR3 reads TGTGCCAGCAGTTTTCCAGATACGCAGTATTTT.

J is TRBJ1-1 and V is TRBV3-1 (or the pseudogene TRBV3-2); D perhaps matches TRBD1 (5 bases). V was clipped by 4 bases and J by 3 bases, with 12 bases between them. CDR3 length equals 14 residues. Germline V CDR1 and CDR2: LGHDT, YNNKEL (reference sequence). The CDR3 sequence: CASSPRWGYTEAFF. For the CDR3, the DNA is TGTGCCAGCAGCCCTCGCTGGGGGTACACTGAAGCTTTCTTT.

Only a few counts were recorded for this clone. This sequence joins TRBV10-3 and TRBJ1-1; D gene unclear. This CDR3 has 14 residues. Trimming removed 3 bases at V and 6 bases at J, with 14 bases between. CDR1 and CDR2 (germline): ENHRY, SYGVKD. The CDR3 loop is CAISEPPGGPEAFF. In DNA form, the CDR3 reads TGTGCCATCAGTGAACCGCCAGGAGGTCCTGAAGCTTTCTTT.

The chain is built from TRBV5-1 and TRBJ2-3; possible D gene TRBD2, 6 bases. Deletions cut 1 base from V and 0 bases from J, with 9 bases between. CDR1 and CDR2 from the germline V gene are SGHRS and YFSETQ. The CDR3 covers 15 residues. DNA for the CDR3: TGCGCCAGCAGCTTGACTAGCAGTAGCACAGATACGCAGTATTTT. Its protein product is CASSLTSSSTDTQYF.

The V call is TRBV27, the J call TRBJ2-7, with 7 bases identical to TRBD1. The CDR3 totals 18 residues. The V gene end was trimmed by 4 bases and the J gene end by 0 bases; junction bases not matched to a gene: 15. Germline V gives CDR1 MNHEY, CDR2 SMNVEV (reference sequence). CDR3 residues: CASSSRGTAKRGSYEQYF. CDR3 nucleotide sequence: TGTGCCAGCAGTTCCCGAGGGACAGCCAAAAGAGGCTCCTACGAGCAGTACTTC.

The chain couples TRBV1 to TRBJ2-1; the table gives TRBD2 as D, unverified against the DNA. TRBV1 is annotated as a pseudogene. The CDR3 length is 15 residues. The CDR3 loop reads CTSRRTSGGIDEQFF. CDR3 DNA: TGCACCAGCAGGCGGACTAGCGGGGGGATCGATGAGCAGTTCTTC.

This clone occurred once. The chain couples TRBV4-1 to TRBJ2-6; D not certain. CDR1 is MGHRA, CDR2 YSYEKL, per germline. V lost 4 bases, J lost 3 bases, and 19 bases lay in between. There are 18 residues in the CDR3. The CDR3 nucleotides are TGCGCCAGCAGCCCCTATGTCGTAGCAGAAGGTGGGGCCAACGTCCTGACTTTC. Protein product: CASSPYVVAEGGANVLTF.

V is TRBV4-3 and J is TRBJ2-5; TRBD2 matches 8 bases. V lost 2 bases to trimming and J lost 5 bases; unmatched junction nucleotides: 10. This CDR3 spans 16 amino acids. Germline CDR1 LGHNA, CDR2 YSLEER. The CDR3 region has the DNA TGCGCCAGCAGCCAATCCCGGGGGGGCCTTGGGGAGACCCAGTACTTC. Translated, it gives CASSQSRGGLGETQYF.

V usage is TRBV19 and J usage is TRBJ1-1; TRBD1 is a possible D gene (5 bases). CDR1 is LNHDA and CDR2 is SQIVND in the germline V gene (reference sequence). The CDR3 sequence is 15 residues long. The V end was cut by 5 bases, the J end by 4 bases, with 17 bases between. The CDR3 here is CASSPMMTVTTEAFF. The CDR3 bases are TGTGCCAGTAGTCCGATGATGACAGTTACCACTGAAGCTTTCTTT.

V usage is TRBV7-2 and J usage is TRBJ1-1; D may be TRBD1 (5 bases). Germline values: CDR1 SGHTA, CDR2 FQGNSA. The CDR3 runs to 16 residues. Deletions cut 5 bases from V and 0 bases from J, with 16 bases between. In DNA, the CDR3 is TGTGCCAGCAGCCCCTCTGGGGCTCGTATGAACACTGAAGCTTTCTTT. It specifies CASSPSGARMNTEAFF.

This chain connects TRBV18 to TRBJ2-7, with a tentative D call TRBD1 (5 bases). In germline, CDR1 is KGHSH, CDR2 LQKENI. The ends were cut back, 6 bases at V and 3 bases at J, with 9 bases in the middle. There are 12 residues in the CDR3. As DNA, the CDR3 is TGTGCCAGCTCGACAGAAAACTACGAGCAGTACTTC. Translating it yields CASSTENYEQYF.

This sequence joins TRBV4-1 and TRBJ2-1; 9 bases match TRBD1. V dropped 0 bases and J dropped 1; count of bases not matched to a gene: 4. Germline CDR1 reads MGHRA; CDR2 reads YSYEKL. CDR3 length equals 17 residues. The CDR3 reads CASSQDPTGGSYNEQFF. Here the CDR3 DNA reads TGCGCCAGCAGCCAAGACCCGACAGGGGGTTCCTACAATGAGCAGTTCTTC.

The chain uses TRBV10-3 and TRBJ2-4, with 8 bases lining up with TRBD1. Trimming removed 2 bases from V and 7 bases from J; junction bases left unmatched: 10. Looked up from germline, CDR1 is ENHRY and CDR2 is SYGVKD. The CDR3 is 16 residues long. The CDR3 here is CAISEKGQDPQNIQYF. The CDR3 bases are TGTGCCATCAGTGAGAAGGGACAGGACCCTCAGAACATTCAGTACTTC.

The rearrangement uses TRBV30 and TRBJ1-1; D gene unclear. V lost 2 bases to trimming and J lost 4 bases, with 11 bases between them. This CDR3 spans 13 amino acids. The V gene's germline CDR1 is GTSNPN and CDR2 SVGIG (reference sequence). CDR3 sequence reads: CAWSINEGTEAFF. The DNA for the CDR3 is TGTGCCTGGAGTATTAACGAGGGCACTGAAGCTTTCTTT.

The V call is TRBV7-2, the J call TRBJ2-5, with 7 nucleotides matching TRBD2. Germline values: CDR1 SGHTA, CDR2 FQGNSA. CDR3 length equals 16 residues. The junction had 11 bases not matched to a gene; V was cut back by 5 bases and J by 2 bases. CDR3 amino acids: CASSRTAIGGQETQYF. The CDR3, as DNA: TGTGCCAGCAGCCGTACCGCGATCGGGGGGCAAGAGACCCAGTACTTC. The whole variable domain, filled in from reference TRBV7-2 and TRBJ2-5, reads GAGVSQSPSNKVTEKGKDVELRCDPISGHTALYWYRQSLGQGLEFLIYFQGNSAPDKSGLPSDRFSAERTGGSVSTLTIQRTQQEDSAVYLCASSRTAIGGQETQYFGPGTRLLVL.

This clone was recorded once. The CDR3 coding sequence is TGTGCCAGCAGCGTAGCGGACAGGGGAAATTCACCCCTCCACTTT. Translated: CASSVADRGNSPLHF. The chain is built from TRBV9 and TRBJ1-6; the match to TRBD1 covers 9 bases. The germline gives CDR1 SGDLS, CDR2 YYNGEE. The CDR3 is made up of 15 amino acids. The junction had 2 bases not matched to a gene; V was cut back by 0 bases and J by 7 bases.